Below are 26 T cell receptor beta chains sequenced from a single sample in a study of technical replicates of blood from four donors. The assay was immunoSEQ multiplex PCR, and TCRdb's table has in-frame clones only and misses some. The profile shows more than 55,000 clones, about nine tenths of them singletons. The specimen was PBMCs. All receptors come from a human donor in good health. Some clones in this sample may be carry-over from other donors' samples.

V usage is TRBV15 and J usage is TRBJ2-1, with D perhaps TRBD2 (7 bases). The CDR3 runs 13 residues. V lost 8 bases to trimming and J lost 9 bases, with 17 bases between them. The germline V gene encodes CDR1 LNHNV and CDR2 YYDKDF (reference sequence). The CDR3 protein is CATDGGASSEQFF. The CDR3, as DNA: TGTGCCACCGATGGGGGGGCATCATCTGAGCAGTTCTTC. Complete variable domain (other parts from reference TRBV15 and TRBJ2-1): DAMVIQNPRYQVTQFGKPVTLSCSQTLNHNVMYWYQQKSSQAPKLLFHYYDKDFNNEADTPDNFQSRRPNTSFCFLDIRSPGLGDTAMYLCATDGGASSEQFFGPGTRLTVL.

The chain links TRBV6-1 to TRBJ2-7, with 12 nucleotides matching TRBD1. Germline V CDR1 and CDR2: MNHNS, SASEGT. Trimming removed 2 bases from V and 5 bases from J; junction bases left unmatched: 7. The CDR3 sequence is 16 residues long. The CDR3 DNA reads TGTGCCAGCAGTGAAATTGGGACAGGGGGCTATGACGAGCAGTACTTC. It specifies CASSEIGTGGYDEQYF.

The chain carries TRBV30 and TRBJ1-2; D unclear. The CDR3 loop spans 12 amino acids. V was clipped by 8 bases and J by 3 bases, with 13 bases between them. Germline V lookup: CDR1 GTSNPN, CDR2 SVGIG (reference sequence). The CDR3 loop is CAGLPGDYGYTF. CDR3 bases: TGTGCCGGGCTTCCGGGAGACTATGGCTACACCTTC. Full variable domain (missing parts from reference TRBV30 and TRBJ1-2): SQTIHQWPATLVQPVGSPLSLECTVEGTSNPNLYWYRQAAGRGLQLLFYSVGIGQISSEVPQNLSASRPQDRQFILSSKKLLLSDSGFYLCAGLPGDYGYTFGSGTRLTVV.

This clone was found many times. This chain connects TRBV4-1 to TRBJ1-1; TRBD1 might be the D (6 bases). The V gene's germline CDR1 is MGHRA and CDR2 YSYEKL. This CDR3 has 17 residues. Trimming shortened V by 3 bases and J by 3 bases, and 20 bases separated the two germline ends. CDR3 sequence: CASSHLPGQSRDTEAFF. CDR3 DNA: TGCGCCAGCAGCCATCTCCCAGGACAGTCGAGGGACACTGAAGCTTTCTTT.

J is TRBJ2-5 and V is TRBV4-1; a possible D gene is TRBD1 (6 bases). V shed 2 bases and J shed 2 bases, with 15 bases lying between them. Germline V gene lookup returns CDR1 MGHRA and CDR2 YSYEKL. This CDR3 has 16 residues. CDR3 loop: CASSQIGYRDQETQYF. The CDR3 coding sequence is TGCGCCAGCAGCCAAATAGGGTACAGGGATCAAGAGACCCAGTACTTC.

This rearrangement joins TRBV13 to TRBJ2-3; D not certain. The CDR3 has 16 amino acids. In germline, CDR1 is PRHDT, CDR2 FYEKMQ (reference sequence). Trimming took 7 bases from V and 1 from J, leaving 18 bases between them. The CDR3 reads CASTPRRIEGTDTQYF. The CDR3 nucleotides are TGTGCCAGCACCCCCCGCCGAATAGAGGGCACAGATACGCAGTATTTT.

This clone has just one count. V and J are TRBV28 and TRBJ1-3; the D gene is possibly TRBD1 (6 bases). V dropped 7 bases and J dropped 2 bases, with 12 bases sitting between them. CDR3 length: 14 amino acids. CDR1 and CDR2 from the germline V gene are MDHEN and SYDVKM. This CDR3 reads CASTKQGPGNTIYF. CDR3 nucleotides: TGTGCCAGCACTAAACAGGGACCTGGAAACACCATATATTTT.

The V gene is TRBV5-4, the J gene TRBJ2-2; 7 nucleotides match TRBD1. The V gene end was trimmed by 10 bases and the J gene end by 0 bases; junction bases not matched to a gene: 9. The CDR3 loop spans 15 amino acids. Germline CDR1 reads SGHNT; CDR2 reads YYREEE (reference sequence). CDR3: CAGSPGQSNTGELFF. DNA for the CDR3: TGTGCCGGGTCACCGGGACAGTCGAACACCGGGGAGCTGTTTTTT. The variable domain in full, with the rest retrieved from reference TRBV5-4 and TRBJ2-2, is ETGVTQSPTHLIKTRGQQVTLRCSSQSGHNTVSWYQQALGQGPQFIFQYYREEENGRGNFPPRFSGLQFPNYSSELNVNALELDDSALYLCAGSPGQSNTGELFFGEGSRLTVL.

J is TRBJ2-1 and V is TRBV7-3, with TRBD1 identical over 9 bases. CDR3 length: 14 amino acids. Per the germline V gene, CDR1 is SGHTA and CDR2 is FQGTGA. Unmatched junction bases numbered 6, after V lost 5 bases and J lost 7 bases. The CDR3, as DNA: TGTGCCAGCAGCCAACAGGGGGCCTGGAATGAGCAGTTCTTC. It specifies CASSQQGAWNEQFF. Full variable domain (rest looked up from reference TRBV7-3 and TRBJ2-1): GAGVSQTPSNKVTEKGKYVELRCDPISGHTALYWYRQSLGQGPEFLIYFQGTGAADDSGLPNDRFFAVRPEGSVSTLKIQRTERGDSAVYLCASSQQGAWNEQFFGPGTRLTVL.

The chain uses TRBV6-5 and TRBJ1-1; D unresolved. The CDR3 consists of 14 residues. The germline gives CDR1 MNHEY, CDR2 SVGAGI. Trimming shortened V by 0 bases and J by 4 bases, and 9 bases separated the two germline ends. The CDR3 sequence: CASSYSWAGTEAFF. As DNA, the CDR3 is TGTGCCAGCAGTTACTCATGGGCCGGCACTGAAGCTTTCTTT.

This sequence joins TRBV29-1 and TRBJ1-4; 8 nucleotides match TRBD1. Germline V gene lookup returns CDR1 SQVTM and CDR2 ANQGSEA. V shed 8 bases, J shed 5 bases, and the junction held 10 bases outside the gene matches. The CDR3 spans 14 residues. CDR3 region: CSWGRTGKNEKLFF. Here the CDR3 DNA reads TGCAGCTGGGGCCGGACAGGGAAGAATGAAAAACTGTTTTTT.

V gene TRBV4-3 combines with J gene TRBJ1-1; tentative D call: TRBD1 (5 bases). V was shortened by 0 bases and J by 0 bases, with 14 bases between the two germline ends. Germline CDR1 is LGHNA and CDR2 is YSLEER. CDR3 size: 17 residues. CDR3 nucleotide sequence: TGCGCCAGCAGCCAAGATCCCGCAGGGCTGATGAACACTGAAGCTTTCTTT. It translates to CASSQDPAGLMNTEAFF.

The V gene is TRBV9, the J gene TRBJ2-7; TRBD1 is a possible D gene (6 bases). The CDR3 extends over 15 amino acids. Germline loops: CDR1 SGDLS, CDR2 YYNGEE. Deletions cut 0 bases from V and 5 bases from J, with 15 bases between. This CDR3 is CASSVDPQGRNEQYF. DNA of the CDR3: TGTGCCAGCAGCGTAGATCCACAGGGTAGGAACGAGCAGTACTTC. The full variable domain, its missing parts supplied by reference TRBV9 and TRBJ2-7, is DSGVTQTPKHLITATGQRVTLRCSPRSGDLSVYWYQQSLDQGLQFLIQYYNGEERAKGNILERFSAQQFPDLHSELNLSSLELGDSALYFCASSVDPQGRNEQYFGPGTRLTVT.

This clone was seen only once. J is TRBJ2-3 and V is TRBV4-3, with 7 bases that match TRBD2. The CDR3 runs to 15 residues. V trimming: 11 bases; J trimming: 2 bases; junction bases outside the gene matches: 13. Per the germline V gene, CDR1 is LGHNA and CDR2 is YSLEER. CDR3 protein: CARGWRGFYTDTQYF. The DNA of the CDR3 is TGCGCCCGGGGCTGGCGGGGGTTTTACACAGATACGCAGTATTTT.

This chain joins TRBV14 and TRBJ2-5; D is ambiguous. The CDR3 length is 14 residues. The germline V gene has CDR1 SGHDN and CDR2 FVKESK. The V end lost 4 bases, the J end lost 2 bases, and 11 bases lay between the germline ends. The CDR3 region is CASSPYSGQETQYF. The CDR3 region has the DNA TGTGCCAGCAGCCCCTACTCCGGGCAAGAGACCCAGTACTTC.

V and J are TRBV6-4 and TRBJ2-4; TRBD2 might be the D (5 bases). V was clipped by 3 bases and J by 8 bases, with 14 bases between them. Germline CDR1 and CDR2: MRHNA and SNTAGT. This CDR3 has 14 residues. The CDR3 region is CASSERADGDIQYF. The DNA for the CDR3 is TGTGCCAGCAGTGAAAGGGCAGACGGGGACATTCAGTACTTC.

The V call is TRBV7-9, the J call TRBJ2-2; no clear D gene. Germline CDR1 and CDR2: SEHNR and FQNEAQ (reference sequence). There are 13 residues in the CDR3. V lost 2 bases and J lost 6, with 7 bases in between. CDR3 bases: TGTGCCAGCAGCTTAAGTGGGCCCGGGGAGCTGTTTTTT. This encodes CASSLSGPGELFF.

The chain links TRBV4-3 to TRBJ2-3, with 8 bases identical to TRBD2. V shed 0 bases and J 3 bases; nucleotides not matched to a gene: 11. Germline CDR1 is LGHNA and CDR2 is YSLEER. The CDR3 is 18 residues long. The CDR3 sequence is CASSQEFSGRAGTDTQYF. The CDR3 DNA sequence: TGCGCCAGCAGCCAAGAATTCTCCGGGAGGGCCGGGACAGATACGCAGTATTTT.

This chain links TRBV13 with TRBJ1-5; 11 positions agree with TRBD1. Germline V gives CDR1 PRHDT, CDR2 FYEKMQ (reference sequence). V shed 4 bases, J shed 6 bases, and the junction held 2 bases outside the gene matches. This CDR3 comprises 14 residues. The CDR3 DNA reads TGTGCCAGCAGCTGGGGGACAGGGGGTCAGCCCCAGCATTTT. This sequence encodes CASSWGTGGQPQHF.

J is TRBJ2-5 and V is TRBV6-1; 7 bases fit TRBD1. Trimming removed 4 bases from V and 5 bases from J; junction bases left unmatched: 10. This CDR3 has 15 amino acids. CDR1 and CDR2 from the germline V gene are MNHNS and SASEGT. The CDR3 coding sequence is TGTGCCAGCAGTGGCGAGGGGGCAATAGGGGAGACCCAGTACTTC. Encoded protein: CASSGEGAIGETQYF.

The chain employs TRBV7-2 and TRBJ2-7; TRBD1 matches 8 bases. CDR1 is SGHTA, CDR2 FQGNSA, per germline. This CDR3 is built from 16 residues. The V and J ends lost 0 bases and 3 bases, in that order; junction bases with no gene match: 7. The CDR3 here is CASSLAIAGGYYEQYF. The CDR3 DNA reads TGTGCCAGCAGCTTAGCCATCGCAGGGGGCTACTACGAGCAGTACTTC.

The DNA of the CDR3 is TGTGCCAGCAGCTTGGCCGGACAGGAGCAGTACTTC. Protein: CASSLAGQEQYF. The chain carries TRBV5-6 and TRBJ2-7, with D maybe TRBD1 (6 bases). The CDR3 runs to 12 residues. The V gene's germline CDR1 is SGHDT and CDR2 YYEEEE. V was trimmed by 0 bases and J by 7 bases, leaving 8 bases between them.

Here the CDR3 DNA reads TGTGCCAGCAGCCTCGTCGGCGGGGGCTTGAACTACAATGAGCAGTTCTTC. It is translated as CASSLVGGGLNYNEQFF. The rearrangement uses TRBV7-3 and TRBJ2-1; a weak D match, TRBD2 (7 bases). CDR1 is SGHTA, CDR2 FQGTGA, per germline. This CDR3 contains 17 residues. Trimming removed 5 bases from V and 3 bases from J, with 20 bases in between.

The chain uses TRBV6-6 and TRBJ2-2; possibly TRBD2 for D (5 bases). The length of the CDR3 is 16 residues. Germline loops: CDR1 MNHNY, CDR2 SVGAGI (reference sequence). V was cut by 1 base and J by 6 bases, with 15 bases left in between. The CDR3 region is CASSYLGGSGAGELFF. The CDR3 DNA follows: TGTGCCAGCAGTTACTTGGGTGGGAGTGGGGCCGGGGAGCTGTTTTTT.

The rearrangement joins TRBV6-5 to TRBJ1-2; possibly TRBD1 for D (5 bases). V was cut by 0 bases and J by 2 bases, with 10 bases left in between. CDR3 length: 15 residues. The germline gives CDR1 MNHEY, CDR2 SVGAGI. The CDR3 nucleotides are TGTGCCAGCAGTTACTCGGGTTCAGGGAACTATGGCTACACCTTC. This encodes CASSYSGSGNYGYTF.

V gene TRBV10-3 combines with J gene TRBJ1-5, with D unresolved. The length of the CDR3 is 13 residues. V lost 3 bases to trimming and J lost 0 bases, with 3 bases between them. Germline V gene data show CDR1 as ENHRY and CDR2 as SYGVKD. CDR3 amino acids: CAISEYSNQPQHF. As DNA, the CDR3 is TGTGCCATCAGTGAATATAGCAATCAGCCCCAGCATTTT.